This T cell receptor beta chain stems from a study of shared clonotypes between healthy human individuals. Whole-study context: For every donor, three CD4 naive, three CD4 memory, two CD8 naive and one CD8 memory plates were used.

Germline assignment: CDR1 SGHAT and CDR2 FQDESV (reference sequence). Trimming removed 5 bases from V and 0 bases from J, with 8 bases in between. CDR3 length: 14 residues. Sequenced by immunoSEQ multiplex PCR; TCRdb stores in-frame clones only, minus some. The sample comprises 2,500,000 or so clones, over 85% of which are singletons, and 0.11% to 0.15% rests with the top ten. The receptor comes from a man in his late teens or twenties in good health. V and J are TRBV11-1 and TRBJ2-1, with D uncertain. Sequencing was performed on naive CD4+ T cells sorted from blood. This sample's subset: CD45RA+ positively selected. The CDR3 loop is CASSLTGSYNEQFF. CDR3 in DNA: TGTGCCAGCAGCCTCACCGGCTCCTACAATGAGCAGTTCTTC.